Here is one T cell receptor beta chain with its context. In the source study's methods: Using reference gene primer amplification, nucleated cell counts were estimated. The method was immunoSEQ multiplex PCR; TCRdb's version includes in-frame clones alone and lacks a portion of them. V and J calls and clone size are as listed in that table; D and trimming were resolved from the DNA. This sample has about 140,000 clones, with approximately 90% found just once. This sample was included in a study of blood T cell repertoires in COVID-19. About the research overall: Samples of COVID-19 (acute and convalescent) were obtained from the United States, Italy and Spain. From T cells, B-cell-depleted T cells, or PBMCs came the material, which was cDNA or gDNA.

Patients from Seattle were sampled longitudinally, starting during active infection. The source is a human donor with COVID-19, enrolled during active disease. The donor label of this sample is uncertain. The material sequenced was peripheral blood.

The CDR3 protein is CASSSDWARGRAGELFF. The CDR3, as DNA: TGTGCCAGCAGCTCCGATTGGGCGCGGGGGCGGGCCGGGGAGCTGTTTTTT. This chain connects TRBV7-9 to TRBJ2-2; maybe TRBD2 (7 bases). Germline V lookup: CDR1 SEHNR, CDR2 FQNEAQ (reference sequence). Trimming stripped 4 bases from V and 6 bases from J, with 21 bases between. This CDR3 region has 17 residues.